The 26 T cell receptor beta chains below all came from one sample that was sequenced in a study of blood T cells in healthy people across ages. A sample-barcoded 5' primer and a J-beta primer mix were used in a second PCR of roughly 6 to 11 cycles. TCRdb re-called the 5' RACE reads with MiXCR, one entry per CDR3 protein. The table lists about 1.4 million distinct CDR3 sequences, 55% to 75% of them singletons. Specimen: blood. These receptors all stem from a man aged 18 to 29 in good health.

As DNA, the CDR3 is TGTGCCAGCAGGGCCACTAGAGCTGAGCAGTTCTTC. Protein sequence: CASRATRAEQFF. The rearrangement joins TRBV2 to TRBJ2-1; weak D call: TRBD2 (5 bases). Trimming cost V 6 bases and J 9 bases, with 12 bases left between them. The germline V gene encodes CDR1 SNHLY and CDR2 FYNNEI. This CDR3 comprises 12 residues. Full variable domain (missing parts from reference TRBV2 and TRBJ2-1): EPEVTQTPSHQVTQMGQEVILRCVPISNHLYFYWYRQILGQKVEFLVSFYNNEISEKSEIFDDQFSVERPDGSNFTLKIRSTKLEDSAMYFCASRATRAEQFFGPGTRLTVL.

Only one count was recorded for this clonotype. V and J are TRBV4-1 and TRBJ2-5, with a weak D call TRBD1 (7 bases). Looked up from germline, CDR1 is MGHRA and CDR2 is YSYEKL. This CDR3 has 16 residues. V shed 1 base and J shed 11 bases, with 23 bases lying between them. CDR3 DNA sequence: TGCGCCAGCAGCCAAGCAGGGACAGAACCCGGTCGGGAGCAGTACTTC. Its protein is CASSQAGTEPGREQYF.

This chain links TRBV4-2 with TRBJ1-2; D perhaps matches TRBD1 (5 bases). There are 16 residues in the CDR3. With 1 base removed from V and 7 bases from J, the gap between germline ends came to 19 bases. Germline V gene sequence: CDR1 LGHNA, CDR2 YNFKEQ. DNA for the CDR3: TGTGCCAGCAGCCAAGGTATCGGGACGGAGATGTCTGGCTACACCTTC. Protein sequence: CASSQGIGTEMSGYTF.

The rearrangement joins TRBV4-2 to TRBJ1-2, with unresolved D. The V and J ends lost 0 bases and 4 bases respectively, with 9 bases between them. Germline V gives CDR1 LGHNA, CDR2 YNFKEQ. CDR3 length: 14 amino acids. Written as DNA, the CDR3 is TGTGCCAGCAGCCAAGAGGTGACCTCCTATGGCTACACCTTC. Translated: CASSQEVTSYGYTF.

This clonotype was counted between two and nine times. Here the CDR3 DNA reads TGCGCCAGCACAGCGGGGGCGTCATCCTACAATGAGCAGTTCTTC. Its translation is CASTAGASSYNEQFF. The V call is TRBV10-2, the J call TRBJ2-1, with 8 nucleotides matching TRBD2. This CDR3 has 15 amino acids. With V trimmed by 7 bases and J by 1 base, 6 bases remained unmatched. Germline lookup yields CDR1 WSHSY and CDR2 SAAADI.

The rearrangement uses TRBV4-3 and TRBJ2-1; D not certain. CDR3 length equals 18 residues. Trimming stripped 0 bases from V and 5 bases from J, with 20 bases between. The germline gives CDR1 LGHNA, CDR2 YSLEER. The CDR3 protein is CASSQEGSRPTPHNEQFF. The CDR3 bases are TGCGCCAGCAGCCAAGAAGGGTCAAGGCCCACACCCCACAATGAGCAGTTCTTC.

The chain employs TRBV7-2 and TRBJ1-5, with D hard to call. The V and J ends lost 8 bases and 0 bases respectively, with 11 bases between them. Germline V gene lookup returns CDR1 SGHTA and CDR2 FQGNSA. The CDR3 spans 14 residues. The CDR3 here is CASGQVYSNQPQHF. The CDR3 DNA reads as TGTGCCAGCGGGCAAGTTTATAGCAATCAGCCCCAGCATTTT.

CDR3 in DNA: TGTGCCAGCAGTGACCTCTCAGGGGGGAATGGCTACACCTTC. It yields the protein CASSDLSGGNGYTF. The chain is built from TRBV25-1 and TRBJ1-2, with TRBD1 identical over 7 bases. The V and J ends lost 3 bases and 6 bases, in that order; junction bases with no gene match: 7. This CDR3 has 14 amino acids. CDR1 is MGHDK, CDR2 SYGVNS, per germline.

This clonotype was counted a single time. This chain links TRBV7-9 with TRBJ2-4; D perhaps matches TRBD1 (5 bases). TRBJ2-7 matches the DNA end more closely, so the J call is doubtful. Germline-derived CDR1 and CDR2 are SEHNR and FQNEAQ (reference sequence). The CDR3 covers 13 residues. CDR3 nucleotide sequence: TGTGCCAGCAGCTCCCTGACAGAGTACGAGCAGTACTTC. This encodes CASSSLTEYEQYF.

In this sample, this clonotype turned up a few times. The chain recombines TRBV29-1 with TRBJ2-1; 10 nucleotides align to TRBD1. After removal of 4 bases from V and 4 bases from J, the junction contained 13 bases not matched to a gene. The germline V gene has CDR1 SQVTM and CDR2 ANQGSEA. This CDR3 is 17 amino acids long. In DNA, the CDR3 is TGCAGCGTTGGCCCAAGGCGGGACAGGGGAAAATACAATGAGCAGTTCTTC. It encodes CSVGPRRDRGKYNEQFF.

The CDR3 loop is CSARTSGLLNTEAFF. The CDR3 nucleotides read TGCAGTGCTAGAACTTCCGGGCTCTTGAACACTGAAGCTTTCTTT. The chain recombines TRBV20-1 with TRBJ1-1; D remains unclear. Trimming stripped 2 bases from V and 0 bases from J, with 13 bases between. Germline assignment: CDR1 DFQATT and CDR2 SNEGSKA (reference sequence). The length of the CDR3 is 15 residues.

The chain has TRBV11-2 and TRBJ2-5; 9 bases align to TRBD2. The germline CDR1 and CDR2 sequences are SGHAT and FQNNGV. CDR3 size: 15 residues. With V trimmed by 1 base and J by 5 bases, 5 bases remained unmatched. CDR3 region: CASSLGTSVPETQYF. CDR3 sequence (DNA): TGTGCCAGCAGCTTAGGGACTAGCGTCCCCGAGACCCAGTACTTC. The full variable domain, rest sourced from reference TRBV11-2 and TRBJ2-5, is EAGVAQSPRYKIIEKRQSVAFWCNPISGHATLYWYQQILGQGPKLLIQFQNNGVVDDSQLPKDRFSAERLKGVDSTLKIQPAKLEDSAVYLCASSLGTSVPETQYFGPGTRLLVL.

This chain uses TRBV11-2 with TRBJ2-7; no clear D. Between the trimmed V and J ends, which lost 4 bases and 10 bases, there was a span of 11 bases. Germline lookup yields CDR1 SGHAT and CDR2 FQNNGV. The CDR3 is 11 residues long. Here the CDR3 reads CASSSRHTQYF. The CDR3 DNA sequence: TGTGCCAGCAGCTCCCGGCATACCCAGTACTTC.

This clonotype was seen only a few times. The chain has TRBV3-1 and TRBJ2-7; 8 bases agree with TRBD1. CDR1 is LGHDT and CDR2 is YNNKEL in the germline V gene (reference sequence). After removal of 0 bases from V and 3 bases from J, the junction contained 4 bases not matched to a gene. There are 15 residues in the CDR3. CDR3 nucleotides: TGTGCCAGCAGCCAAGATAAGGACAGGGACTACGAGCAGTACTTC. The encoded protein is CASSQDKDRDYEQYF.

This chain connects TRBV28 to TRBJ2-7; 14 positions match TRBD2. Germline CDR1 MDHEN, CDR2 SYDVKM. J gave up 0 bases and V 6 bases, and 4 bases lay outside the gene matches. This CDR3 contains 16 residues. In nucleotides, the CDR3 is TGTGCCAGCAGCAAAGGACTAGCGGGGGGCTCCTACGAGCAGTACTTC. Translated: CASSKGLAGGSYEQYF.

The chain uses TRBV4-2 and TRBJ2-1; 13 nucleotides line up with TRBD2. CDR1 and CDR2 (germline): LGHNA, YNFKEQ. The CDR3 consists of 16 residues. J gave up 8 bases and V 1 base, and 5 bases lay outside the gene matches. The CDR3 spells CASSQVGTSGVYEQFF. The CDR3 region has the DNA TGTGCCAGCAGCCAAGTGGGGACTAGCGGGGTCTATGAGCAGTTCTTC.

As concerns this clonotype: At one of its ends the junction is not consistent with the germline gene, which may arise from a read error. The CDR3 sequence: CASRLSPSGYNEQFF. In nucleotides, the CDR3 is TGTGCCAGCCGTTTATCCCCGTCGGGATACAATGAGCAGTTCTTC. The chain has TRBV27 and TRBJ2-1; the D gene is possibly TRBD2 (5 bases). The CDR3 has 15 amino acids. Germline V CDR1 and CDR2: MNHEY, SMNVEV (reference sequence).

The chain's CDR3 is CASSWGTGIEYEKLFF. As DNA, the CDR3 is TGCGCCAGCAGCTGGGGGACAGGGATTGAGTATGAAAAACTGTTTTTT. The rearrangement uses TRBV5-1 and TRBJ1-4, with 9 bases lining up with TRBD1. Germline CDR1 SGHRS, CDR2 YFSETQ. The ends lost 3 bases at V and 6 bases at J; junction bases unmatched: 9. This CDR3 has 16 amino acids.

This clonotype was seen only a few times. This sequence joins TRBV20-1 and TRBJ2-7, with unresolved D. V was trimmed by 6 bases and J by 6 bases, leaving 12 bases between them. Per germline, CDR1 DFQATT and CDR2 SNEGSKA (reference sequence). The CDR3 extends over 11 amino acids. DNA of the CDR3: TGCAGTGCCGAAAAAGCCCGCGAGCAGTACTTC. This sequence encodes CSAEKAREQYF.

This sequence joins TRBV7-2 and TRBJ2-3; 7 bases line up with TRBD2. CDR1 SGHTA and CDR2 FQGNSA come from the germline V gene. J was trimmed by 3 bases and V by 8 bases; bases with no gene match: 14. The CDR3 runs 16 residues. CDR3 sequence reads: CASAPRTGGITDTQYF. In DNA form, the CDR3 reads TGTGCCAGCGCCCCCCGGACGGGAGGTATAACAGATACGCAGTATTTT. Complete variable domain (other parts from reference TRBV7-2 and TRBJ2-3): GAGVSQSPSNKVTEKGKDVELRCDPISGHTALYWYRQSLGQGLEFLIYFQGNSAPDKSGLPSDRFSAERTGGSVSTLTIQRTQQEDSAVYLCASAPRTGGITDTQYFGPGTRLTVL.

The chain combines TRBV7-6 with TRBJ1-4, with D possibly TRBD1 on 6 matching bases. Germline V gives CDR1 SGHVS, CDR2 FNYEAQ. The ends were cut back, 5 bases at V and 0 bases at J, with 16 bases in the middle. This CDR3 has 17 amino acids. The CDR3 nucleotides read TGTGCCAGCAGCCCCCTCGACAGGCGAACAACTAATGAAAAACTGTTTTTT. Its protein is CASSPLDRRTTNEKLFF.

This clonotype was observed a few times. The V call is TRBV5-1, the J call TRBJ2-6; D is uncertain. The CDR3 totals 16 residues. V was trimmed by 3 bases and J by 4 bases, leaving 14 bases between them. Germline V lookup: CDR1 SGHRS, CDR2 YFSETQ. The CDR3 sequence: CASSSDRKPGANVLTF. The CDR3 DNA sequence: TGCGCCAGCAGCTCCGATAGGAAGCCCGGGGCCAACGTCCTGACTTTC.

This chain joins TRBV27 and TRBJ1-5, with unresolved D. The CDR3 consists of 15 residues. The germline gives CDR1 MNHEY, CDR2 SMNVEV (reference sequence). Trimming removed 7 bases at V and 0 bases at J, with 13 bases between. The chain's CDR3 is CASKRTDHSNQPQHF. CDR3 in DNA: TGTGCCAGCAAGAGGACGGACCATAGCAATCAGCCCCAGCATTTT.

The table lists this clonotype with a count of one. The chain is built from TRBV20-1 and TRBJ2-3; D gene ambiguous. This CDR3 has 15 residues. The ends were cut back, 0 bases at V and 5 bases at J, with 15 bases in the middle. From germline, CDR1 is DFQATT and CDR2 SNEGSKA (reference sequence). Here the CDR3 DNA reads TGCAGTGCTAGAGATCGGATAGAGGTTGGAGATACGCAGTATTTT. It encodes CSARDRIEVGDTQYF.

The J gene is TRBJ2-1, the V gene TRBV5-1, with D perhaps matching TRBD1 or TRBD2 (6 bases each). CDR3 length: 15 residues. Trimming cost V 0 bases and J 7 bases, with 14 bases left between them. CDR1 is SGHRS, CDR2 YFSETQ, per germline. CDR3 residues: CASSLEGGLVNEQFF. In nucleotides, the CDR3 is TGCGCCAGCAGCTTGGAAGGGGGGCTTGTAAATGAGCAGTTCTTC.

This chain's CDR3 is CAWGGQGLYEQYF. DNA of the CDR3: TGTGCCTGGGGGGGACAGGGCCTCTACGAGCAGTACTTC. This rearrangement joins TRBV30 to TRBJ2-7; 9 bases agree with TRBD1. V shed 5 bases and J 3 bases; nucleotides not matched to a gene: 5. Germline values: CDR1 GTSNPN, CDR2 SVGIG (reference sequence). The CDR3 has 13 amino acids.